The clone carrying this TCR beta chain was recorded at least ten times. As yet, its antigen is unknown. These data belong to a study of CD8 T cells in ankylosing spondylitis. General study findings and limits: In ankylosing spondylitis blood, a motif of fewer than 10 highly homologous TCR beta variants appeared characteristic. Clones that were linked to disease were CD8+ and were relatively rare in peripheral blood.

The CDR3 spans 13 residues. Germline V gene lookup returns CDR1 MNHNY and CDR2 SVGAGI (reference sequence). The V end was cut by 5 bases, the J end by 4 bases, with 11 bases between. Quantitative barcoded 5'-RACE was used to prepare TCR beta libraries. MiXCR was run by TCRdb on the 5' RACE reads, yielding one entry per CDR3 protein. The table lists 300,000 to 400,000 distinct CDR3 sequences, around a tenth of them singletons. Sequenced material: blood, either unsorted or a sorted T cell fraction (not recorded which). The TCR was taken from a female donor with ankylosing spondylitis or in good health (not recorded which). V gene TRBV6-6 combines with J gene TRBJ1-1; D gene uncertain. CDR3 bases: TGTGCCAGCAGTGGAGGAGGGAGCACTGAAGCTTTCTTT. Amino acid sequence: CASSGGGSTEAFF.